This T cell receptor beta chain was recorded in a study of cytomegalovirus exposure and HLA in healthy donors. Study-wide context: Earlier sequencing of approximately 200 million T cells yielded 90 million to 140 million unique TCR beta sequences.

The study ran its PCR with 60 Vbeta and 13 Jbeta primers. TCRdb's copy holds only in-frame clones and misses some; the assay was immunoSEQ multiplex PCR. The sample gives some 170,000 clones, 82% of which show up once; about 0.89% is in the top ten. On this clone itself: The antigen remains unidentified.

This CDR3 contains 14 residues. Trimming at V came to 0 bases and at J to 6 bases, leaving 4 bases not matched to a gene. The germline V gene encodes CDR1 SGDLS and CDR2 YYNGEE. The study's findings and limits: The authors confirmed in vitro that a few CMV-associated chains were specific for CMV antigens. Reportedly, HLA-A and HLA-B alleles of most subjects were accurately predicted from TCR beta.

The material sequenced was PBMCs. This chain links TRBV9 with TRBJ2-3; the match to TRBD2 covers 7 bases. This clonotype originated in a girl aged 2-10 years in good health and CMV-seropositive. In DNA, the CDR3 is TGTGCCAGCAGCGTAGTCGCGGGAGCCGATACGCAGTATTTT. This gives the protein CASSVVAGADTQYF.